A single sample gave rise to the 15 T cell receptor beta chains below, sequenced in a study of Ad26.COV2.S vaccination and SARS-CoV-2 variants. Some clones are missing from TCRdb's copy, which holds only in-frame ones; the method was immunoSEQ multiplex PCR. The sample lists 300,000 to 400,000 clones; just over 90% were seen once. Material: peripheral blood, obtained after recovery from COVID-19. Receptors were obtained from a human donor who had recovered from COVID-19.

V gene TRBV9 combines with J gene TRBJ2-6, with a possible D match to TRBD1 (5 bases). This CDR3 has 15 amino acids. Germline V lookup: CDR1 SGDLS, CDR2 YYNGEE. The V end was cut by 2 bases, the J end by 2 bases, with 8 bases between. Here the CDR3 reads CASSVAGTGANVLTF. CDR3 sequence (DNA): TGTGCCAGCAGCGTGGCAGGGACTGGGGCCAACGTCCTGACTTTC.

CDR3 DNA: TGTGCCAGCAGCCCGAATCCCACAGGGGGCGGGTACATTCAGTACTTC. Translation gives CASSPNPTGGGYIQYF. V is TRBV6-2 or TRBV6-3 and J is TRBJ2-4; TRBD1 agrees at 9 bases. Germline lookup yields CDR1 MNHEY and CDR2 SVGEGT. The CDR3 totals 16 residues. The trim removed 6 bases at V and 8 bases at J, leaving 14 bases unmatched.

The chain combines TRBV12-5 with TRBJ1-5; TRBD1 might be the D (6 bases). Trimming removed 6 bases from V and 1 base from J, with 10 bases in between. Germline loops: CDR1 LGHNT, CDR2 FRNRAP. The CDR3 is 14 amino acids. The CDR3 sequence: CASGQGLSNQPQHF. In DNA form, the CDR3 reads TGTGCTAGTGGGCAGGGGCTCAGCAATCAGCCCCAGCATTTT.

This chain uses TRBV9 with TRBJ2-1; D call uncertain. CDR3 length: 15 amino acids. Germline V gene sequence: CDR1 SGDLS, CDR2 YYNGEE. V gave up 0 bases and J gave up 9 bases, with 16 bases separating them. The CDR3 here is CASSVGLGGRAEQFF. CDR3 in DNA: TGTGCCAGCAGCGTAGGTCTGGGCGGTAGAGCTGAGCAGTTCTTC.

The rearrangement uses TRBV29-1 and TRBJ1-1; D uncertain. Germline V gives CDR1 SQVTM, CDR2 ANQGSEA. This CDR3 contains 14 residues. V shed 6 bases and J shed 0 bases, with 14 bases lying between them. The CDR3 DNA reads TGCAGCGTAGGTACACTAGGAGTGAACACTGAAGCTTTCTTT. Protein sequence: CSVGTLGVNTEAFF.

The chain employs TRBV4-1 and TRBJ1-1; tentatively, D is TRBD1 (5 bases). Trimming shortened V by 0 bases and J by 8 bases, and 16 bases separated the two germline ends. CDR3 size: 15 residues. Germline V gene data show CDR1 as MGHRA and CDR2 as YSYEKL. CDR3 sequence: CASSQDWRGRGEAFF. Here the CDR3 DNA reads TGCGCCAGCAGCCAAGATTGGAGGGGTCGGGGAGAAGCTTTCTTT.

The sample holds one count of this clone. V gene TRBV4-1 combines with J gene TRBJ1-1, with 7 nucleotides matching TRBD1. This CDR3 is 15 amino acids long. V shed 2 bases and J 1 base; nucleotides not matched to a gene: 4. Germline values: CDR1 MGHRA, CDR2 YSYEKL. The CDR3 DNA reads as TGCGCCAGCAGCCAAACGCGACAGGGGAACACTGAAGCTTTCTTT. Protein: CASSQTRQGNTEAFF.

V usage is TRBV10-2 and J usage is TRBJ2-5; D may be TRBD1 (6 bases). The CDR3 consists of 13 residues. Germline V gene data show CDR1 as WSHSY and CDR2 as SAAADI. Trimming took 2 bases from V and 5 from J, leaving 9 bases between them. CDR3 coding DNA: TGCGCCAGCAGTGAGGACAGGCGGGAGACCCAGTACTTC. Translating it yields CASSEDRRETQYF.

V usage is TRBV5-5 and J usage is TRBJ2-7; maybe TRBD2 (6 bases). V was shortened by 3 bases and J by 2 bases, with 6 bases between the two germline ends. The CDR3 is 12 residues long. Germline V gives CDR1 SGHKS, CDR2 YYEKEE (reference sequence). CDR3 amino acids: CASSWTTYEQYF. The CDR3, as DNA: TGTGCCAGCAGCTGGACTACCTACGAGCAGTACTTC. The variable domain in full, with the rest retrieved from reference TRBV5-5 and TRBJ2-7, is DAGVTQSPTHLIKTRGQQVTLRCSPISGHKSVSWYQQVLGQGPQFIFQYYEKEERGRGNFPDRFSARQFPNYSSELNVNALLLGDSALYLCASSWTTYEQYFGPGTRLTVT.

The chain recombines TRBV11-1 with TRBJ1-2; D call uncertain. Trimming stripped 4 bases from V and 7 bases from J, with 19 bases between. This CDR3 has 15 residues. Germline loops: CDR1 SGHAT, CDR2 FQDESV (reference sequence). The chain's CDR3 is CASSSHTGILFGYTF. The CDR3 bases are TGTGCCAGCAGCTCCCACACGGGGATTCTGTTTGGCTACACCTTC.

This sequence joins TRBV11-2 and TRBJ2-2; TRBD2 matches 12 bases. This CDR3 comprises 15 residues. Germline-derived CDR1 and CDR2 are SGHAT and FQNNGV. The trim removed 3 bases at V and 6 bases at J, leaving 2 bases unmatched. DNA for the CDR3: TGTGCCAGCAGCTTCCTAGCGGGGGGGTCCGGGGAGCTGTTTTTT. Its translation is CASSFLAGGSGELFF. Using reference TRBV11-2 and TRBJ2-2 for the parts outside the CDR3, the full variable domain is EAGVAQSPRYKIIEKRQSVAFWCNPISGHATLYWYQQILGQGPKLLIQFQNNGVVDDSQLPKDRFSAERLKGVDSTLKIQPAKLEDSAVYLCASSFLAGGSGELFFGEGSRLTVL.

The J gene is TRBJ2-7, the V gene TRBV19, with 9 bases that match TRBD1. This CDR3 spans 16 amino acids. CDR1 is LNHDA, CDR2 SQIVND, per germline (reference sequence). J lost 3 bases, V lost 1 base, and 7 bases had no gene match. The CDR3 protein is CASSIVSGTGFYEQYF. DNA of the CDR3: TGTGCCAGTAGTATAGTGTCAGGGACAGGGTTCTACGAGCAGTACTTC.

The rearrangement joins TRBV7-3 to TRBJ2-1; D is unclear. CDR1 SGHTA and CDR2 FQGTGA come from the germline V gene. The CDR3 runs 12 residues. Trimming took 3 bases from V and 7 from J, leaving 7 bases between them. CDR3 sequence (DNA): TGTGCCAGCAGCTTCGGTTCAAATGAGCAGTTCTTC. Translation: CASSFGSNEQFF.

This clone appeared a single time. This chain uses TRBV7-9 with TRBJ1-1; D uncertain. The CDR3 has 13 amino acids. CDR1 and CDR2 (germline): SEHNR, FQNEAQ (reference sequence). Trimming stripped 2 bases from V and 7 bases from J, with 11 bases between. In DNA form, the CDR3 reads TGTGCCAGCAGCTTATTCGGGCAGAGTGAAGCTTTCTTT. As protein: CASSLFGQSEAFF.

The gene calls are TRBV19 and TRBJ1-3; D perhaps matches TRBD1 (6 bases). Per germline, CDR1 LNHDA and CDR2 SQIVND (reference sequence). Trimming shortened V by 3 bases and J by 4 bases, and 13 bases separated the two germline ends. This CDR3 is 15 amino acids long. The CDR3 is CASSIPQGLGNTIYF. DNA of the CDR3: TGTGCCAGTAGTATCCCACAGGGACTGGGAAACACCATATATTTT.